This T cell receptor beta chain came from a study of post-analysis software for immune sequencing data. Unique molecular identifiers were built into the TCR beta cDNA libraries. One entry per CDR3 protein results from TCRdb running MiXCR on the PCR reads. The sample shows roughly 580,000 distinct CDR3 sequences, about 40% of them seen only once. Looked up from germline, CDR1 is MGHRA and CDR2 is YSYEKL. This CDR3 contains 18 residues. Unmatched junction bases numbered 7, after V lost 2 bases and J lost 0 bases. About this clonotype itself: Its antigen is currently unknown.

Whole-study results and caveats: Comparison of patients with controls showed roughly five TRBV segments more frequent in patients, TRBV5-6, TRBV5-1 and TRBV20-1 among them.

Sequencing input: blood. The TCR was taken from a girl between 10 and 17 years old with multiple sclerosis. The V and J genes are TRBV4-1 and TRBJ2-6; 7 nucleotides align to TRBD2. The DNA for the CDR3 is TGCGCCAGCAGCCAACGGGAGGCCGGCCCCTCTGGGGCCAACGTCCTGACTTTC. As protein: CASSQREAGPSGANVLTF.